This TCR beta chain was documented in a study of Tregs in tolerant kidney transplant recipients. As concerns this clone: What it binds is unknown. The DNA ends 3 residues before the CDR3 does, and the rest of the CDR3 is filled in from the germline J gene.

The CDR3 is 13 residues long. The V gene's germline CDR1 is SGHVS and CDR2 FNYEAQ. The J segment lost 2 bases and the V segment lost 5 bases, leaving 3 bases of the junction unmatched. Recipients received nonmyeloablative bone marrow transplants from related graft donors, with transient mixed chimerism. Unstimulated regulatory T cells (CD4+CD25+CD127-), CD4+CD25- non-regulatory cells, CD4 and CD8 cells were FACS-sorted from thawed PBMCs. General study findings and limits: Changing PCR primers prevented nucleotide comparison between some patients' samples. In tolerant patients, donor-specific Tregs outgrew total Tregs, suggesting antigen-driven expansion.

Measured with immunoSEQ multiplex PCR; TCRdb has only the in-frame clones, and not every one. Reported are about 23,000 clones; the ten largest clones contain 3.5% to 5%. This clonotype originated in a human patient who received a combined kidney and bone marrow transplant. A subset of T cells may come from the graft donor. Sequencing used CD4+ T cells from blood (PBMCs), obtained 6 months after the transplant. The gene calls are TRBV7-6 and TRBJ2-7, with 7 bases aligning to TRBD1. Incomplete CDR3 DNA: TGTGCCAGCAGCATAGACAGGGCCTACGAG. The encoded protein is CASSIDRAYE. The full CDR3 reads CASSIDRAYEQYF.